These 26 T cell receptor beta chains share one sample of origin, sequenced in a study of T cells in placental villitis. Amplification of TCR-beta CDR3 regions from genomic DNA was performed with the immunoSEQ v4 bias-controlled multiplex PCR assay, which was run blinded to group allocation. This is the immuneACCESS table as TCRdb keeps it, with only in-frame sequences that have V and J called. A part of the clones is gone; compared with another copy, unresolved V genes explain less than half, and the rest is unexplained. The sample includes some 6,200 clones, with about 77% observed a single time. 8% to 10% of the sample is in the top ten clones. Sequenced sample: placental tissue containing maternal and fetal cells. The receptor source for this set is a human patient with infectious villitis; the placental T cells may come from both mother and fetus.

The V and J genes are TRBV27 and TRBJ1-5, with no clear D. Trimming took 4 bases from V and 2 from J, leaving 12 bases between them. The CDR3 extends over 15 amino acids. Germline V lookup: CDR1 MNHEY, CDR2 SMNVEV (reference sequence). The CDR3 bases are TGTGCCAGCAGTTCGGAGGGCCGGGGCAATCAGCCCCAGCATTTT. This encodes CASSSEGRGNQPQHF.

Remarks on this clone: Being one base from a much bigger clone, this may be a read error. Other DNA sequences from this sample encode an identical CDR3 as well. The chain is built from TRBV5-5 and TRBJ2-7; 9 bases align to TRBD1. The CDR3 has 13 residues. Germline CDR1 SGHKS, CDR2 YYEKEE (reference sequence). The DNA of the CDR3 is TGTGCCAGCAGCCCGGGACAGGGATGGGAGCAGTACTTT. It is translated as CASSPGQGWEQYF.

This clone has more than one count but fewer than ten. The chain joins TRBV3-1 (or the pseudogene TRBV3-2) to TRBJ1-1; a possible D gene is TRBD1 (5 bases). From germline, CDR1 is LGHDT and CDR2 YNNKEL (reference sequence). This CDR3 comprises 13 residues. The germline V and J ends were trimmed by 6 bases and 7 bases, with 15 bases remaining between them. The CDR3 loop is CASRRGTGGEAFF. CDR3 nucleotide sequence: TGTGCCAGCAGACGAGGGACGGGAGGTGAAGCTTTCTTT.

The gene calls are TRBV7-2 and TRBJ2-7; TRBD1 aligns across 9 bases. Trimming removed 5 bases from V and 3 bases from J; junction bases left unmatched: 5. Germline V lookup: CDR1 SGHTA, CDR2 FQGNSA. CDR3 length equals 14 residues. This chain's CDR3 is CASSETGGFYEQYF. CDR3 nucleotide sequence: TGTGCCAGCAGCGAGACAGGGGGATTCTACGAGCAGTACTTC.

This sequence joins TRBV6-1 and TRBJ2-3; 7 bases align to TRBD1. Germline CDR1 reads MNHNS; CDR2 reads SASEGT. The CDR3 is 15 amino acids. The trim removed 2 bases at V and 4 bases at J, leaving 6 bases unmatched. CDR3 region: CASSEFRTGADTQYF. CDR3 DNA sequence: TGTGCCAGCAGTGAATTCCGAACAGGGGCAGATACGCAGTATTTT.

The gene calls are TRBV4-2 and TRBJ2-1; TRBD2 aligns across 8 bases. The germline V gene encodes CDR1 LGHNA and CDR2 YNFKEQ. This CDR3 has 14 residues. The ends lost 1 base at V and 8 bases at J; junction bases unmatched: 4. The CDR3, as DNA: TGTGCCAGCAGCCAAGCGGGGGGGCGTGATGAGCAGTTCTTC. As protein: CASSQAGGRDEQFF.

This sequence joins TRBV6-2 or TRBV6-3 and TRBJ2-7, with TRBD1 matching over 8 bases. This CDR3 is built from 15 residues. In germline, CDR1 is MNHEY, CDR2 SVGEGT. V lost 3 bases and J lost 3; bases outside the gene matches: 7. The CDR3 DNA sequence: TGTGCCAGCAGTTATGGGACAGGAGCTAACTACGAGCAGTACTTC. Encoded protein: CASSYGTGANYEQYF.

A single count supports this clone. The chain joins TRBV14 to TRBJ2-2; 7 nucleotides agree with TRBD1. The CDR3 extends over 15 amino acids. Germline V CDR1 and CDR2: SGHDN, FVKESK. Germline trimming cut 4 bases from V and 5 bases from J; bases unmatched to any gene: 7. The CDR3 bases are TGTGCCAGCAGCCTAATTATGGGACAGACCGGGGAGCTGTTTTTT. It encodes CASSLIMGQTGELFF.

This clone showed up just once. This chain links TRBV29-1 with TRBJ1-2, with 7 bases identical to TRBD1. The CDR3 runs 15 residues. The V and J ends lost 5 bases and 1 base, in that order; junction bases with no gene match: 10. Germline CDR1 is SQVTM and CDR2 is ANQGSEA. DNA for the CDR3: TGCAGCGTTACTCCTAAGGGACAGCGTAACTATGGCTACACCTTC. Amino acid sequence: CSVTPKGQRNYGYTF.

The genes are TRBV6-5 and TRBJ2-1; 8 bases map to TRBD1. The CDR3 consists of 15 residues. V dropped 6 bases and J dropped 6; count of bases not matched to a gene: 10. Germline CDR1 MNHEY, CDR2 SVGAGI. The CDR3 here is CASRSWGQAPNEQFF. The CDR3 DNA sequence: TGTGCCAGCAGGTCGTGGGGACAGGCGCCCAATGAGCAGTTCTTC.

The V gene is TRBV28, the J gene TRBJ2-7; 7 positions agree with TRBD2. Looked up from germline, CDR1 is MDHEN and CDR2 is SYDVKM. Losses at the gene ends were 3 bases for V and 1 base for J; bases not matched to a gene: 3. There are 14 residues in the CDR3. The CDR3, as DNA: TGTGCCAGCAGTTTTTCGGGGGGTTCCTACGAGCAGTACTTC. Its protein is CASSFSGGSYEQYF.

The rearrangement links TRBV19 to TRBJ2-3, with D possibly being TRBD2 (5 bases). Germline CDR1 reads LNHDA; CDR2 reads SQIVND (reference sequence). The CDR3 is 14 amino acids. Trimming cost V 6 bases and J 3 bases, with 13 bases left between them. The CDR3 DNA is TGTGCCAGTAGAGTAGGAGGATATACAGATACGCAGTATTTT. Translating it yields CASRVGGYTDTQYF.

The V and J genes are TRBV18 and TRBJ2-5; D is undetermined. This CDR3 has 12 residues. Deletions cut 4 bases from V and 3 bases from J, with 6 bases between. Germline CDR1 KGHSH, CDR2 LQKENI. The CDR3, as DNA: TGTGCCAGCTCACGGGTCGAAGAGACCCAGTACTTC. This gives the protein CASSRVEETQYF.

The CDR3 DNA sequence: TGTGCCAGCAGTTACCGGCAGAACACCGGGGAGCTGTTTTTT. Amino acid sequence: CASSYRQNTGELFF. The V and J genes are TRBV6-2 or TRBV6-3 and TRBJ2-2; no clear D. Trimming took 2 bases from V and 1 from J, leaving 5 bases between them. Germline loops: CDR1 MNHEY, CDR2 SVGEGT. This CDR3 is 14 amino acids long.

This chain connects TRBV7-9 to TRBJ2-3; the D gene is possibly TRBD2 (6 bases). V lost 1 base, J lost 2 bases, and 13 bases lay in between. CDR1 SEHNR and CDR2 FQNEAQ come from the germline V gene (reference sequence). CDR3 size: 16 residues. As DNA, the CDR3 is TGTGCCAGCAGCTTAGTCTGGACTACAGACACAGATACGCAGTATTTT. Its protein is CASSLVWTTDTDTQYF.

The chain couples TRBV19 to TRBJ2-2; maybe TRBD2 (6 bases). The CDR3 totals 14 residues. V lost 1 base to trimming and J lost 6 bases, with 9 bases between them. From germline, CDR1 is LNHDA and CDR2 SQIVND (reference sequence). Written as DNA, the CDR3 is TGTGCCAGTAGTATAGGATCTAGCGCCGGGGAGCTGTTTTTT. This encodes CASSIGSSAGELFF.

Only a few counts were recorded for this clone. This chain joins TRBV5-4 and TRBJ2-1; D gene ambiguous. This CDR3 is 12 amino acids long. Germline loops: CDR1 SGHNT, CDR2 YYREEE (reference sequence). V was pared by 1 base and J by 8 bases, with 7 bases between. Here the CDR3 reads CASSLFKDEQFF. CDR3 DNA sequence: TGTGCCAGCAGCTTGTTCAAAGATGAGCAGTTCTTC.

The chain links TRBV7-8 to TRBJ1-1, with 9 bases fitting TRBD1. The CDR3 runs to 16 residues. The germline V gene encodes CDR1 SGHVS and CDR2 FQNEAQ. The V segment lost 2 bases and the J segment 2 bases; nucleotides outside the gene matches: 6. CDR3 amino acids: CASSLLRGQGNTEAFF. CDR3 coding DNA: TGTGCCAGCAGCTTATTAAGGGGACAGGGCAACACTGAAGCTTTCTTT.

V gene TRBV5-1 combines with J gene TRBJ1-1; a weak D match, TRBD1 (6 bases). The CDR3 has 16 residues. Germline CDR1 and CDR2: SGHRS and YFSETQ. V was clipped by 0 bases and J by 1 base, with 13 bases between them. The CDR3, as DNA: TGCGCCAGCAGCTTGGGTTCAGGGGTGGCGAACACTGAAGCTTTCTTT. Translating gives CASSLGSGVANTEAFF.

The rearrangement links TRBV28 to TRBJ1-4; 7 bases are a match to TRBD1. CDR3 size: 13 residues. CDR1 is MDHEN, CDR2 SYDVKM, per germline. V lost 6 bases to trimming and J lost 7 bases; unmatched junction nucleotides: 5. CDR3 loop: CASSQNRGEKLFF. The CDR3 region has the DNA TGTGCCAGCAGCCAAAACAGGGGTGAAAAACTGTTTTTT.

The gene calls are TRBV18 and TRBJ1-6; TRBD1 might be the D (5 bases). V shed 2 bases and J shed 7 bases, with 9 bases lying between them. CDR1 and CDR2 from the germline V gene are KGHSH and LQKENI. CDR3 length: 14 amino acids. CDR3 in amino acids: CASSPGGGNSPLHF. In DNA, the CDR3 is TGTGCCAGCTCACCAGGCGGGGGAAATTCACCCCTCCACTTT.

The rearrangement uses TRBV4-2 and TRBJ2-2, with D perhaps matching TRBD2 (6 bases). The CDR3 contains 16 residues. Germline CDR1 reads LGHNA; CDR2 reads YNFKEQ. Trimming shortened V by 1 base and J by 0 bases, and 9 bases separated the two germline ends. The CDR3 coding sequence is TGTGCCAGCAGCCAAGCGGGGGTCACGAACACCGGGGAGCTGTTTTTT. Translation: CASSQAGVTNTGELFF.

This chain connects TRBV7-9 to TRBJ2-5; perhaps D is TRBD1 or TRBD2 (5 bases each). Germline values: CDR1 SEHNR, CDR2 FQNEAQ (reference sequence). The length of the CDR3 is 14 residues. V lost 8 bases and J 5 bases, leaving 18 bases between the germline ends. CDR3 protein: CASGSETEGETQYF. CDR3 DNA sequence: TGTGCCAGCGGCTCGGAGACAGAGGGGGAGACCCAGTACTTC.

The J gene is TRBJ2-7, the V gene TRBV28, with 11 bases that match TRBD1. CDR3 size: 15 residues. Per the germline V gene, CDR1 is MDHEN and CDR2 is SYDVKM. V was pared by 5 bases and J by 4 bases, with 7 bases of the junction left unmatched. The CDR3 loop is CASSPGGDRGYEQYF. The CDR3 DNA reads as TGTGCCAGCAGTCCAGGGGGGGACAGGGGGTACGAGCAGTACTTC.

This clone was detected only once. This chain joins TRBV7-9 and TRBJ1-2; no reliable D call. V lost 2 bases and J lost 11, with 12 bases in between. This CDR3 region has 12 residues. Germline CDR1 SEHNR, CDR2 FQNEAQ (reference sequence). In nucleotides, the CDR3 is TGTGCCAGCAGCTTAAACCCCCAAGGGTACACCTTC. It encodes CASSLNPQGYTF. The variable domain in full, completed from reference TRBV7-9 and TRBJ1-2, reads DTGVSQNPRHKITKRGQNVTFRCDPISEHNRLYWYRQTLGQGPEFLTYFQNEAQLEKSRLLSDRFSAERPKGSFSTLEIQRTEQGDSAMYLCASSLNPQGYTFGSGTRLTVV.

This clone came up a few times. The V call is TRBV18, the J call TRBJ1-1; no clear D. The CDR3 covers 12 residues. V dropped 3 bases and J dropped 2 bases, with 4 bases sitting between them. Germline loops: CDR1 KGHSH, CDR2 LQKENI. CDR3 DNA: TGTGCCAGCTCACCCTATAACACTGAAGCTTTCTTT. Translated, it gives CASSPYNTEAFF.